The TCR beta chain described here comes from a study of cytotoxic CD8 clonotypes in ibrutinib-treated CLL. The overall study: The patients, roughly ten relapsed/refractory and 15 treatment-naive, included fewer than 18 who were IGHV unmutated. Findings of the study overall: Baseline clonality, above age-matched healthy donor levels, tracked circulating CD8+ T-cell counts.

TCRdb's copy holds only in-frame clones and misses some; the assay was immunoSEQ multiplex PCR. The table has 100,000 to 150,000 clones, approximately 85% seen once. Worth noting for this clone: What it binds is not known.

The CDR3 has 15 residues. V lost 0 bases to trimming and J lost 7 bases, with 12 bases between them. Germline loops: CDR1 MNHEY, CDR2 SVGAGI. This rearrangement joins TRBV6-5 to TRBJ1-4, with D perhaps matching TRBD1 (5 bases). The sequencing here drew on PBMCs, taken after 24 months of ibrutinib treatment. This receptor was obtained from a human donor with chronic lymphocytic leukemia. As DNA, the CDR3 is TGTGCCAGCAGTTACTCGGGACGGGCCTTTGAAAAACTGTTTTTT. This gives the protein CASSYSGRAFEKLFF.